This T cell receptor (beta chain) stems from a study of blood T cell repertoires in COVID-19. About the study: The origin of the acute and convalescent COVID-19 samples was the United States, Italy and Spain.

Germline CDR1 is LGHNA and CDR2 is YNFKEQ. This CDR3 region has 14 residues. The V and J ends lost 1 base and 3 bases respectively, with 9 bases between them. Participants had their cohort set by participant-reported clinical history. The table came from immunoSEQ multiplex PCR; TCRdb's copy has only in-frame clones and leaves some out. The table lists a few hundred thousand clones, around 89% of them singletons, with roughly 3.7% in the top ten. The source material was PBMCs or T cells enriched from blood (not recorded which). The source of this sequence is a woman under 40 who had recovered from COVID-19. J is TRBJ1-2 and V is TRBV4-2; no firm D call. The CDR3: CASSQVTADYGYTF. The CDR3 coding sequence is TGTGCCAGCAGCCAAGTTACAGCGGACTATGGCTACACCTTC.